Listed below are T cell receptor beta chains from one sample, sequenced in a study of blood T cell repertoires in COVID-19. The method was immunoSEQ multiplex PCR; TCRdb's version includes in-frame clones alone and lacks a portion of them. The data contain fewer than 200,000 clones, approximately 84% of them singletons. The sample taken for sequencing was peripheral blood. Every receptor here comes from a woman aged 55-69 years with COVID-19, enrolled during active disease. Both conserved end residues are part of each CDR3. Each record gives: V gene, D gene, CDR3 length, clone size, J gene, CDR3 protein, CDR3 DNA. A D gene is named only where the DNA matches it firmly. Where a row states a size, it is once, few, many or the class of an expanded clone; other rows omit it.

>TRBV9|NA|13|NA|TRBJ1-2
CASSVDRAYGYTF
TGTGCCAGCAGCGTAGACAGGGCCTATGGCTACACCTTC
>TRBV18|NA|12|few|TRBJ1-1
CASSPLQGEAFF
TGTGCCAGCTCACCACTGCAGGGTGAAGCTTTCTTT
>TRBV7-2|NA|13|NA|TRBJ2-1
CASTSRAGNEQFF
TGTGCCAGCACCTCGCGGGCGGGAAATGAGCAGTTCTTC
>TRBV24-1|TRBD1|17|NA|TRBJ2-3
CATSGQGPLHSTDTQYF
TGTGCCACCTCAGGACAGGGGCCTCTTCACAGCACAGATACGCAGTATTTT
>TRBV29-1|TRBD1|15|NA|TRBJ1-1
CSVNSPGTGYTEAFF
TGCAGCGTTAATAGCCCCGGGACAGGGTATACTGAAGCTTTCTTT
>TRBV11-2|NA|15|NA|TRBJ1-2
CASSLTRQVGYGYTF
TGTGCCAGCAGCTTGACCAGACAGGTCGGCTATGGCTACACCTTC
>TRBV30|NA|15|NA|TRBJ1-2
CAWSNTDRGSYGYTF
TGTGCCTGGAGTAACACCGACAGAGGATCTTATGGCTACACCTTC
>TRBV6-5|NA|13|NA|TRBJ2-2
CAARGDGTGELFF
TGTGCCGCCAGGGGGGATGGCACCGGGGAGCTGTTTTTT
>TRBV7-3|TRBD1|12|NA|TRBJ1-1
CASGTANTEAFF
TGTGCCAGCGGGACAGCGAACACTGAAGCTTTCTTT
>TRBV13|NA|18|NA|TRBJ1-2
CASSLAPLAGGKDYGYTF
TGTGCCAGCAGCTTAGCGCCCCTGGCGGGGGGGAAGGACTATGGCTACACCTTC
>TRBV7-3|TRBD1|16|NA|TRBJ2-1
CASSKPGQGAWNEQFF
TGTGCCAGCAGCAAGCCGGGACAGGGGGCTTGGAATGAGCAGTTCTTC
>TRBV6-5|TRBD1|14|NA|TRBJ1-1
CASRARTGAPEAFF
TGTGCCAGCAGAGCCCGGACAGGGGCACCTGAAGCTTTCTTT
>TRBV6-5|TRBD1|15|NA|TRBJ1-6
CASRGTTGAQSPLHF
TGTGCCAGCAGGGGTACAACAGGGGCACAGTCACCCCTCCACTTT
>TRBV6-5|TRBD1|13|NA|TRBJ2-7
CASMPQGAVEQYF
TGTGCCAGCATGCCACAGGGGGCAGTCGAGCAGTACTTC
>TRBV24-1|TRBD2|17|NA|TRBJ2-3
CATSQATSGRETDTQYF
TGTGCCACCAGTCAAGCGACTAGCGGGAGGGAAACAGATACGCAGTATTTT
>TRBV6-5|TRBD1|14|once|TRBJ1-1
CASSLGQGGTEAFF
TGTGCCAGCAGCCTTGGACAGGGCGGGACTGAAGCTTTCTTT
>TRBV5-4|TRBD1|14|NA|TRBJ1-2
CASSFNRGQNGYTF
TGTGCCAGCAGCTTCAACAGGGGGCAGAATGGCTACACCTTC
>TRBV6-4|TRBD2|15|NA|TRBJ2-7
CASSEVAGGPFEQYF
TGTGCCAGCAGTGAGGTAGCGGGAGGGCCCTTCGAGCAGTACTTC
>TRBV5-5|NA|13|NA|TRBJ1-1
CAGSGRWNTEAFF
TGTGCCGGGAGCGGACGGTGGAACACTGAAGCTTTCTTT
>TRBV14|TRBD1|16|NA|TRBJ1-2
CASSQDHQGAYYGYTF
TGTGCCAGCAGCCAAGATCACCAGGGGGCCTACTATGGCTACACCTTC
>TRBV5-1|TRBD2|16|NA|TRBJ2-1
CASSLEGRVLGNEQFF
TGCGCCAGCAGCTTGGAGGGGAGGGTCTTGGGAAATGAGCAGTTCTTC
>TRBV7-2|TRBD1|15|many|TRBJ2-5
CASSLRAGGVETQYF
TGTGCCAGCAGCTTAAGGGCAGGGGGCGTTGAGACCCAGTACTTC
>TRBV6-1|TRBD2|17|NA|TRBJ2-3
CASSEARGGIGADTQYF
TGTGCCAGCAGTGAAGCGCGCGGGGGGATAGGGGCAGATACGCAGTATTTT
>TRBV6-5|TRBD1|14|NA|TRBJ1-5
CASSKIDRAQPQHF
TGTGCCAGCAGTAAAATTGACAGGGCTCAGCCCCAGCATTTT
>TRBV25-1|NA|13|NA|TRBJ1-2
CASSLGGNYGYTF
TGTGCCAGCAGCCTTGGAGGGAACTATGGCTACACCTTC
>TRBV7-9|NA|14|NA|TRBJ1-2
CASSLLSREGGYTF
TGTGCCAGCAGCTTATTGTCCAGGGAAGGAGGCTACACCTTC
>TRBV7-3|TRBD1|15|NA|TRBJ2-7
CASSEGAERSYEQYF
TGTGCCAGCTCAGAGGGGGCCGAGCGCTCCTACGAGCAGTACTTC
>TRBV3-1/TRBV3-2|TRBD2|17|NA|TRBJ2-5
CASSRRTGLADQETQYF
TGTGCCAGCAGCCGAAGGACGGGACTAGCGGACCAAGAGACCCAGTACTTC
>TRBV19|NA|14|once|TRBJ1-2
CASSLQGIAYGYTF
TGTGCCAGCTCTTTACAGGGTATTGCCTATGGCTACACCTTC
>TRBV4-1|NA|17|NA|TRBJ1-4
CASSQDLVGQTNEKLFF
TGCGCCAGCAGCCAAGATCTAGTCGGACAGACTAATGAAAAACTGTTTTTT
>TRBV2|NA|12|NA|TRBJ2-1
CASTPDSNEQFF
TGTGCCAGCACCCCGGACAGTAATGAGCAGTTCTTC
>TRBV9|TRBD1|16|few|TRBJ1-2
CASSVTPGQGGDGYTF
TGTGCCAGCAGCGTCACCCCGGGACAGGGAGGCGATGGCTACACCTTC
>TRBV18|TRBD1|19|NA|TRBJ1-2
CASSPGVGTGAIEGYGYTF
TGTGCCAGCTCACCTGGTGTTGGGACAGGGGCTATCGAGGGCTATGGCTACACCTTC
>TRBV4-2|TRBD2|14|NA|TRBJ2-7
CASSQQTSGYEQYF
TGTGCCAGCAGCCAGCAGACTAGCGGTTACGAGCAGTACTTC
>TRBV15|TRBD1|15|NA|TRBJ1-1
CATSKGQSGNTEAFF
TGTGCCACCAGCAAGGGACAGTCGGGGAACACTGAAGCTTTCTTT
>TRBV7-3|TRBD2|17|once|TRBJ2-1
CASSPLAGKSSYNEQFF
TGTGCCAGCAGCCCCTTAGCGGGGAAAAGCTCCTACAATGAGCAGTTCTTC
>TRBV3-1/TRBV3-2|TRBD1|14|NA|TRBJ1-5
CASSQAGTGVAQHF
TGTGCCAGCAGCCAAGCCGGGACAGGGGTAGCCCAGCATTTT
>TRBV13|TRBD1|14|NA|TRBJ1-1
CASSLGQGWREAFF
TGTGCCAGCAGCCTCGGACAGGGATGGAGGGAAGCTTTCTTT
>TRBV4-2|TRBD2|16|NA|TRBJ2-1
CASSRETSGGNNEQFF
TGTGCCAGCAGCCGGGAGACTAGCGGGGGGAACAATGAGCAGTTCTTC
>TRBV3-1/TRBV3-2|TRBD1|16|NA|TRBJ1-4
CASSPDRARTNEKLFF
TGTGCCAGCAGCCCCGACAGGGCGCGAACTAATGAAAAACTGTTTTTT
>TRBV21-1|NA|15|NA|TRBJ2-7
CASRWDRRSSYEQYF
TGTGCCAGCAGGTGGGACAGGCGAAGCTCCTACGAGCAGTACTTC
>TRBV10-3|TRBD2|16|NA|TRBJ2-3
CAISLGTSGRSDTQYF
TGTGCCATCAGCCTCGGGACTAGCGGGAGGAGTGATACGCAGTATTTT
>TRBV7-9|NA|14|NA|TRBJ2-7
CASSPRAERSEQYF
TGTGCCAGCAGCCCCCGCGCGGAAAGAAGCGAGCAGTACTTC
>TRBV10-3|NA|16|NA|TRBJ2-2
CAISGPGSRNTGELFF
TGTGCCATCAGTGGTCCCGGGAGCCGTAACACCGGGGAGCTGTTTTTT
>TRBV7-3|TRBD1|15|NA|TRBJ2-5
CASSPGTGRQETQYF
TGTGCCAGCAGCCCCGGGACAGGGCGTCAAGAGACCCAGTACTTC
>TRBV24-1|NA|16|few|TRBJ1-5
CATSERKGGGNQPQHF
TGTGCCACCAGTGAGAGGAAAGGAGGGGGCAATCAGCCCCAGCATTTT
>TRBV5-5|NA|15|NA|TRBJ2-5
CASHEQDRGWETQYF
TGTGCCAGCCACGAGCAGGACCGGGGATGGGAGACCCAGTACTTC
>TRBV6-5|TRBD1|14|NA|TRBJ1-3
CATRGQGIRDTIYF
TGTGCCACCCGTGGACAGGGGATAAGGGACACCATATATTTT
>TRBV2|TRBD2|14|once|TRBJ2-1
CASSEVSGINEQFF
TGTGCCAGCAGTGAAGTTAGCGGGATCAATGAGCAGTTCTTC
>TRBV30|NA|15|NA|TRBJ2-1
CAWSSQGLRYNEQFF
TGTGCCTGGAGCTCACAGGGTCTTCGGTACAATGAGCAGTTCTTC
>TRBV27|TRBD2|12|NA|TRBJ2-3
CASSPGTSAQYF
TGTGCCAGCAGTCCCGGGACTAGTGCGCAGTATTTT
>TRBV6-5|TRBD1|15|NA|TRBJ2-1
CASSNPMTGADEQFF
TGTGCCAGCAGTAACCCAATGACAGGGGCGGATGAGCAGTTCTTC
>TRBV24-1|TRBD1|17|NA|TRBJ1-1
CATSDSGQGSGNTEAFF
TGTGCCACCAGTGACTCGGGACAGGGAAGTGGAAACACTGAAGCTTTCTTT
>TRBV4-1|NA|18|NA|TRBJ1-4
CASSPLPTIPWTNEKLFF
TGCGCCAGCAGCCCCTTACCCACAATCCCGTGGACTAATGAAAAACTGTTTTTT